One and the same sample provided the 13 T cell receptor beta chains below, sequenced in a study of early T cells in non-severe SARS-CoV-2 infection (dated by TCRdb to the early 2020s). To prepare the library, 5' RACE was applied. Sequencing relied on a NextSeq 500. The raw public reads went through TCRdb reprocessing: fastp at Q25, MiXCR clone calling, in-frame beta chains kept. Every distinct CDR3 protein forms one entry, paired with its most common genes and DNA. The sample table contains about 86,000 distinct CDR3 sequences; only one count was recorded for about an eighth of them. The ten largest clones capture 6% to 7.5% of the sample. The sample comprised whole blood. The source is an adult who was a healthcare worker with PCR-confirmed SARS-CoV-2 infection or an uninfected control (not recorded which).

This chain connects TRBV7-6 to TRBJ2-7, with a weak D call TRBD2 (6 bases). Per the germline V gene, CDR1 is SGHVS and CDR2 is FNYEAQ. This CDR3 is built from 12 residues. V lost 5 bases and J 5 bases, leaving 10 bases between the germline ends. Written as DNA, the CDR3 is TGTGCCAGCAGCCGGGACTCTCACGAGCAGTACTTC. Encoded protein: CASSRDSHEQYF. The full variable domain, with the rest looked up from reference TRBV7-6 and TRBJ2-7, is GAGVSQSPRYKVTKRGQDVALRCDPISGHVSLYWYRQALGQGPEFLTYFNYEAQQDKSGLPNDRFSAERPEGSISTLTIQRTEQRDSAMYRCASSRDSHEQYFGPGTRLTVT.

This chain connects TRBV19 to TRBJ2-2, with 8 bases lining up with TRBD1. CDR3 length: 15 residues. Germline assignment: CDR1 LNHDA and CDR2 SQIVND (reference sequence). V shed 5 bases, J shed 5 bases, and the junction held 7 bases outside the gene matches. The CDR3: CASSLPGGYTGELFF. The CDR3 nucleotides read TGTGCCAGTAGTCTGCCAGGGGGCTATACCGGGGAGCTGTTTTTT.

In its sample, this clonotype was seen a few times. The rearrangement links TRBV25-1 to TRBJ2-3; TRBD1 or TRBD2 may be the D gene (6 bases each). V lost 6 bases, J lost 1 base, and 8 bases lay in between. The germline gives CDR1 MGHDK, CDR2 SYGVNS. This CDR3 is built from 13 residues. CDR3 nucleotide sequence: TGTGCCAGCAGGGAGGGGGGCACAGATACGCAGTATTTT. As protein: CASREGGTDTQYF.

This clonotype was recorded many times. V usage is TRBV12-3 or TRBV12-4 and J usage is TRBJ1-2; the match to TRBD1 covers 7 bases. This CDR3 contains 14 residues. V lost 7 bases to trimming and J lost 4 bases; unmatched junction nucleotides: 9. The CDR3 protein is CASIQIQGGYGYTF. The CDR3, as DNA: TGTGCCAGCATCCAAATCCAGGGGGGCTATGGCTACACCTTC.

The chain has TRBV6-5 and TRBJ2-7, with 7 bases identical to TRBD1. V lost 2 bases and J lost 2; bases outside the gene matches: 6. The germline CDR1 and CDR2 sequences are MNHEY and SVGAGI. The CDR3 contains 15 residues. The CDR3 bases are TGTGCCAGCAGTTACACCCGGCAGGGGGCCTACGAGCAGTACTTC. Translating it yields CASSYTRQGAYEQYF.

This clonotype was counted at least ten times. The chain uses TRBV20-1 and TRBJ1-5, with 12 bases identical to TRBD1. The junction had 6 bases not matched to a gene; V was cut back by 5 bases and J by 7 bases. Germline V gene data show CDR1 as DFQATT and CDR2 as SNEGSKA (reference sequence). This CDR3 is built from 14 residues. CDR3 in DNA: TGCAGTGCTCGCGCCGGGACAGGGGGCCAGCCCCAGCATTTT. This translates into CSARAGTGGQPQHF.

The chain couples TRBV3-1 to TRBJ1-4; tentative D call: TRBD1 (6 bases). CDR3 size: 16 residues. Between the trimmed V and J ends, which lost 3 bases and 7 bases, there was a span of 18 bases. Germline loops: CDR1 LGHDT, CDR2 YNNKEL (reference sequence). CDR3 coding DNA: TGTGCCAGCAGCCAGCGATCAGGGGAGGGAAGTGAAAAACTGTTTTTT. Protein sequence: CASSQRSGEGSEKLFF.

This clonotype was seen more than once but under ten times. V is TRBV7-6 and J is TRBJ2-3; 14 bases are shared with TRBD2. CDR3 length: 16 amino acids. CDR1 and CDR2 from the germline V gene are SGHVS and FNYEAQ. J was trimmed by 2 bases and V by 5 bases; bases with no gene match: 3. CDR3 in amino acids: CASSEGLAGVTDTQYF. In DNA, the CDR3 is TGTGCCAGCAGCGAGGGACTAGCGGGGGTCACAGATACGCAGTATTTT.

This clonotype was seen repeatedly, ten times or more. The chain combines TRBV24-1 with TRBJ2-1; 7 bases line up with TRBD2. J was trimmed by 10 bases and V by 5 bases; bases with no gene match: 10. In germline, CDR1 is KGHDR, CDR2 SFDVKD. This CDR3 contains 14 residues. This CDR3 reads CATSAGLPGGEQFF. CDR3 DNA: TGTGCCACCAGTGCGGGACTACCGGGTGGGGAGCAGTTCTTC.

This clonotype has more than one count but fewer than ten. This chain connects TRBV12-3 or TRBV12-4 to TRBJ1-2; TRBD1 is a possible D gene (6 bases). This CDR3 comprises 13 residues. V was cut by 6 bases and J by 12 bases, with 20 bases left in between. CDR3 sequence (DNA): TGTGCCAGCAGCGGGAGGCAGGGACACCGGCACACCTTC. It translates to CASSGRQGHRHTF.

The chain combines TRBV24-1 with TRBJ1-2; the match to TRBD1 covers 11 bases. Per germline, CDR1 KGHDR and CDR2 SFDVKD. V was pared by 5 bases and J by 3 bases, with 4 bases of the junction left unmatched. The CDR3 covers 15 residues. DNA for the CDR3: TGTGCCACCAGTGCTACGGGACAGGGGGACTATGGCTACACCTTC. Protein: CATSATGQGDYGYTF.

The table lists this clonotype with many counts. The rearrangement joins TRBV21-1 to TRBJ2-3; the table's D call, TRBD2, has no DNA check behind it. TRBV21-1 is designated a pseudogene. There are 18 residues in the CDR3. In DNA, the CDR3 is TGTGCCAGCACCAAAAATTACCAGGAGGTCCGCAGCGCAGATACGCAGTATTTT. It specifies CASTKNYQEVRSADTQYF.

The chain joins TRBV2 to TRBJ1-1; D unresolved. V lost 7 bases and J lost 0, with 15 bases in between. Germline V gene lookup returns CDR1 SNHLY and CDR2 FYNNEI. The CDR3 is 15 amino acids. CDR3 DNA sequence: TGTGCCAGCATCGCGAGAATAGTCCTGAACACTGAAGCTTTCTTT. This translates into CASIARIVLNTEAFF.